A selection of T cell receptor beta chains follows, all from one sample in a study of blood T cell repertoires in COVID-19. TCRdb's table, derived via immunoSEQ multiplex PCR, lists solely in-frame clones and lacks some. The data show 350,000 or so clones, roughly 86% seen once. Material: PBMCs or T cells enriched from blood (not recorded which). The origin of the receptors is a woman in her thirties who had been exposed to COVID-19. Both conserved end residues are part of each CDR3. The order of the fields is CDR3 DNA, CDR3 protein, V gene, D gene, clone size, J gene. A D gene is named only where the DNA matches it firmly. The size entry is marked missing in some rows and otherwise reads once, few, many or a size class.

TGTGCCAGCAGGCAAGGGACAGGGGATACCGGGGAGCTGTTTTTT | CASRQGTGDTGELFF | TRBV3-1/TRBV3-2 | TRBD1 | NA | TRBJ2-2
TGTGCCATCAGCGAGGGGGGGGCGCGTGCAGATACGCAGTATTTT | CAISEGGARADTQYF | TRBV10-3 | NA | NA | TRBJ2-3
TGTGCCAGCAGCTTGGGGCGGGAGGGCCCTCCCTACGAGCAGTACTTC | CASSLGREGPPYEQYF | TRBV5-5 | TRBD2 | NA | TRBJ2-7
TGTGCCAGCAGCTTAACAGGGGCCTACGGCTACACCTTC | CASSLTGAYGYTF | TRBV7-2 | TRBD1 | NA | TRBJ1-2
TGTGCCAGCAGCCCGGAGGGAGGCCAAGAGACCCAGTACTTC | CASSPEGGQETQYF | TRBV7-9 | NA | NA | TRBJ2-5
TGTGCCAGCAGGCTCCCCGGGACTAGCGGGAATGAGCAGTTCTTC | CASRLPGTSGNEQFF | TRBV27 | TRBD2 | NA | TRBJ2-1
TGTGCCACCAGCACTAGAGACACTGAAGCTTTCTTT | CATSTRDTEAFF | TRBV15 | NA | NA | TRBJ1-1
TGCGCCAGCAGCTTGGCTGGAGGGGGCCCATCGGGCTATGGCTACACCTTC | CASSLAGGGPSGYGYTF | TRBV5-1 | TRBD1 | few | TRBJ1-2
TGTGCCAGTAGTATCATAGCGGGTACCTACAATGAGCAGTTCTTC | CASSIIAGTYNEQFF | TRBV19 | TRBD2 | NA | TRBJ2-1
TGTGCCAGCAGCTTTGGTAGTACTAGCGGGAGTCGGGAAGAGACCCAGTACTTC | CASSFGSTSGSREETQYF | TRBV11-3 | TRBD2 | NA | TRBJ2-5
TGTGCCAGCAGTGACGAACTAGCGGGAGGCCACAATGAGCAGTTCTTC | CASSDELAGGHNEQFF | TRBV6-4 | TRBD2 | NA | TRBJ2-1
TGTGCCAGCAGCTTGTCCGGCCCGGGACAGGGGATCGACGAGCAGTACTTC | CASSLSGPGQGIDEQYF | TRBV5-5 | TRBD1 | NA | TRBJ2-7
TGTGCCAGTAGTGCCCGGGACAGTCCGACCGGGGAGCTGTTTTTT | CASSARDSPTGELFF | TRBV19 | TRBD1 | few | TRBJ2-2
TGTGCCAGCAGCGCCGACAGGGCGGGCACCGGGGAGCTGTTTTTT | CASSADRAGTGELFF | TRBV7-3 | TRBD1 | NA | TRBJ2-2
TGCGCCAGCAGCACCGGGACAGGAAGAACCTACGAGCAGTACTTC | CASSTGTGRTYEQYF | TRBV10-1 | TRBD1 | NA | TRBJ2-7
TGTGCCAGCAGCCAAGATTTGACAGGGATTAGCAATCAGCCCCAGCATTTT | CASSQDLTGISNQPQHF | TRBV4-2 | TRBD1 | NA | TRBJ1-5
TGCGCCAGCAGTGCTACAGGGGATCAGCCCCAGCATTTT | CASSATGDQPQHF | TRBV10-1 | TRBD1 | NA | TRBJ1-5
TGTGCCAGCAGCTTTAACTTAGGGGCCGGCTACACCTTC | CASSFNLGAGYTF | TRBV28 | NA | NA | TRBJ1-2
TGTGCCAGCAGCCGCGGGGGGATCCAAGAGACCCAGTACTTC | CASSRGGIQETQYF | TRBV6-5 | TRBD2 | NA | TRBJ2-5
TGTGCCAGCAGCTCAAACCCCGACAGGGGAAGTACTGAAGCTTTCTTT | CASSSNPDRGSTEAFF | TRBV7-9 | TRBD1 | NA | TRBJ1-1
TGTGCCAGCAGCTTACGGCAGGGGCCAGCCTACGAGCAGTACTTC | CASSLRQGPAYEQYF | TRBV7-3 | NA | NA | TRBJ2-7
TGTGCCAGTAGTAATAACGTAGAGCAAGAGACCCAGTACTTC | CASSNNVEQETQYF | TRBV19 | NA | NA | TRBJ2-5
TGTGCCACCAGCAGAGATGCGGGGGATTACAATGAGCAGTTCTTC | CATSRDAGDYNEQFF | TRBV15 | TRBD2 | NA | TRBJ2-1
TGCAGTGCTAGTCCCCCGGGACTAGCGACCTACAATGAGCAGTTCTTC | CSASPPGLATYNEQFF | TRBV20-1 | TRBD2 | NA | TRBJ2-1
TGCGCCAGCAGCCCCCAACCGAGTGGGTCGGTATCGGGCGAGCAGTACTTC | CASSPQPSGSVSGEQYF | TRBV5-1 | NA | NA | TRBJ2-7
TGTGCCAGCAGCCCCTCGGCGGGGGGCGCTGGAACAGATACGCAGTATTTT | CASSPSAGGAGTDTQYF | TRBV7-8 | TRBD2 | NA | TRBJ2-3
TGTGCCAGCAGCCAAGATCAGTCTAGCTTCAATGAGCAGTTCTTC | CASSQDQSSFNEQFF | TRBV4-2 | NA | NA | TRBJ2-1
TGTGCCAGCTCGGGACAGGAGCAAGAGACCCAGTACTTC | CASSGQEQETQYF | TRBV3-1/TRBV3-2 | TRBD1 | NA | TRBJ2-5
TGTGCCAGCAGCTTAGCGCAGGGAGGAGTAGAGCCCCAGCATTTT | CASSLAQGGVEPQHF | TRBV7-9 | NA | NA | TRBJ1-5
TGTGCCAGCAGCAGTCAGGACAGGGGAACCTACGAGCAGTACTTC | CASSSQDRGTYEQYF | TRBV11-1 | TRBD1 | few | TRBJ2-7
TGTGCCAGCACCGTAGGACAGGGGATAAACCAGCCCCAGCATTTT | CASTVGQGINQPQHF | TRBV6-5 | TRBD1 | NA | TRBJ1-5
TGTGCCAGCAGCTTCCCTTTAGCTAATTCACCCCTCCACTTT | CASSFPLANSPLHF | TRBV7-2 | NA | NA | TRBJ1-6
TGCGCCAGCAGCTTCTCGGGAGACGCTTACGAGCAGTACTTC | CASSFSGDAYEQYF | TRBV5-1 | NA | NA | TRBJ2-7
TGCGCCAGCAGCTTTAGCGGGCATAATGAGCAGTTCTTC | CASSFSGHNEQFF | TRBV5-1 | TRBD2 | NA | TRBJ2-1
TGTGCCATCAGTGACCACAGCGGGGGATCGGAGACCCAGTACTTC | CAISDHSGGSETQYF | TRBV10-3 | TRBD2 | NA | TRBJ2-5
TGTGCCAGCAGGTACGCGACAGGGTACGGCTACGAGCAGTACTTC | CASRYATGYGYEQYF | TRBV6-5 | TRBD1 | NA | TRBJ2-7
TGTGCCAGCAGCCGCCTGGGACTTACTAATGAAAAACTGTTTTTT | CASSRLGLTNEKLFF | TRBV5-5 | NA | NA | TRBJ1-4
TGTGCCAGCAGTGAACGGCCGACAGTTGGCAATGAGCAGTTCTTC | CASSERPTVGNEQFF | TRBV6-1 | NA | NA | TRBJ2-1
TGTGCTAGTGGTTTGGCAAACACCGGGACAGTTAGCAATCAGCCCCAGCATTTT | CASGLANTGTVSNQPQHF | TRBV12-5 | TRBD1 | NA | TRBJ1-5
TGTGCCAGCAGCGCACTAGCGGGCCGTTCCTACGAGCAGTACTTC | CASSALAGRSYEQYF | TRBV7-6 | TRBD2 | NA | TRBJ2-7
TGTGCCAGCAGTTACTCGAATTTTGGGGGACATAATCAGCCCCAGCATTTT | CASSYSNFGGHNQPQHF | TRBV6-2/TRBV6-3 | NA | NA | TRBJ1-5
TGTGCCAGCAGCCTCCGCCGGGACAGCCCCTACGAGCAGTACTTC | CASSLRRDSPYEQYF | TRBV6-5 | TRBD1 | NA | TRBJ2-7
TGTGCCAGCAGTTACACGGGATACGACAATGAGCAGTTCTTC | CASSYTGYDNEQFF | TRBV6-5 | NA | once | TRBJ2-1
TGTGCCAGCAGTTACGGTCAGAAGGGGTACGCTGAAGCTTTCTTT | CASSYGQKGYAEAFF | TRBV6-2/TRBV6-3 | NA | NA | TRBJ1-1
TGTGCCAGCAGGGGGGGGGTTGGAGCTTTCTTT | CASRGGVGAFF | TRBV12-3/TRBV12-4 | NA | NA | TRBJ1-1
TGTGCCAGCAGCGCACGACTAGCGGGAGTAGACACAGATACGCAGTATTTT | CASSARLAGVDTDTQYF | TRBV14 | TRBD2 | once | TRBJ2-3
TGCGCCAGCAGCTTCGGACAGGGGGCCTACAATGAGCAGTTCTTC | CASSFGQGAYNEQFF | TRBV5-1 | TRBD1 | NA | TRBJ2-1
TGTGCCAGTAGTTGGACAGCCAATTCACCCCTCCACTTT | CASSWTANSPLHF | TRBV19 | NA | NA | TRBJ1-6
TGCGCCAGCAGCCTCCGAGGGATTCAAGAGACCCAGTACTTC | CASSLRGIQETQYF | TRBV5-1 | NA | NA | TRBJ2-5
TGTGCCATCAGTGAGGGCGGCGGGGAGCTGTTTTTT | CAISEGGGELFF | TRBV10-3 | NA | NA | TRBJ2-2
TGTGCCAGCAGCTCCGGGACAGTCAATGAAAAACTGTTTTTT | CASSSGTVNEKLFF | TRBV7-2 | TRBD1 | NA | TRBJ1-4
TGTGCCAGCAGCTTGGGTAGGGGCAGGGACACCGGGGAGCTGTTTTTT | CASSLGRGRDTGELFF | TRBV5-4 | NA | NA | TRBJ2-2
TGTGCCACCAGTGATCCTCCGGGGTCGGGGGAGACCCAGTACTTC | CATSDPPGSGETQYF | TRBV24-1 | NA | NA | TRBJ2-5
TGTGCCAGCAGCTTAGGCCTGCGGGTCAGCTCCTACAATGAGCAGTTCTTC | CASSLGLRVSSYNEQFF | TRBV7-2 | NA | NA | TRBJ2-1
TGCGCCAGCAGCTTGGCCAGCGGGCCCAGCACAGATACGCAGTATTTT | CASSLASGPSTDTQYF | TRBV5-1 | NA | NA | TRBJ2-3